What follows are 4 T cell receptor beta chains derived from one specimen sequenced in a study of T cell changes during pregnancy in multiple sclerosis. Some clones are missing from TCRdb's copy, which holds only in-frame ones; the method was immunoSEQ multiplex PCR. The table shows 25,000 to 35,000 clones, with over 80% occurring only once. The input for sequencing was CD8+ T cells from peripheral blood mononuclear cells, taken before pregnancy. The source of these receptors is a female donor with multiple sclerosis, enrolled in a pregnancy study.

The chain is built from TRBV27 and TRBJ2-1; 10 bases agree with TRBD2. The CDR3 length is 16 residues. Germline-derived CDR1 and CDR2 are MNHEY and SMNVEV (reference sequence). Germline trimming cut 8 bases from V and 8 bases from J; bases unmatched to any gene: 15. For the CDR3, the DNA is TGTGCCAGCGCTGTACTTAAGCGGGGGGGCATAGATGAGCAGTTCTTC. Protein product: CASAVLKRGGIDEQFF.

The chain has TRBV11-2 and TRBJ2-1, with D unresolved. The V gene lost 5 bases and the J gene lost 5 bases, with 13 bases spanning the gap. The CDR3 is 14 amino acids. CDR1 SGHAT and CDR2 FQNNGV come from the germline V gene. This CDR3 is CASSLFPGDNEQFF. CDR3 nucleotides: TGTGCCAGCAGCCTTTTCCCGGGTGACAATGAGCAGTTCTTC. The full variable domain, its missing parts supplied by reference TRBV11-2 and TRBJ2-1, is EAGVAQSPRYKIIEKRQSVAFWCNPISGHATLYWYQQILGQGPKLLIQFQNNGVVDDSQLPKDRFSAERLKGVDSTLKIQPAKLEDSAVYLCASSLFPGDNEQFFGPGTRLTVL.

The chain joins TRBV4-3 to TRBJ2-3; TRBD2 agrees at 8 bases. Germline-derived CDR1 and CDR2 are LGHNA and YSLEER. After removal of 3 bases from V and 5 bases from J, the junction contained 4 bases not matched to a gene. The CDR3 runs to 14 residues. The CDR3 DNA follows: TGCGCCAGCAGCCACGGGGGGGCGGTAGATACGCAGTATTTT. It yields the protein CASSHGGAVDTQYF.

The chain couples TRBV7-8 to TRBJ1-2, with TRBD1 matching over 10 bases. Trimming at V came to 1 base and at J to 8 bases, leaving 10 bases not matched to a gene. This CDR3 has 16 residues. CDR1 is SGHVS and CDR2 is FQNEAQ in the germline V gene. The CDR3 nucleotides read TGTGCCAGCAGCTTAGTACGGGACAGGGGATTTTGGGGCTACACCTTC. Amino acids: CASSLVRDRGFWGYTF.